This T cell receptor delta chain was recovered during a study of gamma-delta chains in newborns, infants, children. Whole-study context: Microbial exposure reportedly drives polyclonal innate γδ T cell expansion after birth.

Trimming stripped 0 bases from V and 0 bases from J, with 12 bases between. Germline V CDR1 and CDR2: NSMFDY, ISSIKDK. The CDR3 is 15 amino acids. TCRdb re-called the reads through CATT. Among thousands of delta-chain clones listed, 9% to 10% were seen once. V is TRAV29/DV5 and J is TRDJ1; TRDD3 might be the D (6 bases). The source material was blood. The receptor was derived from a child who was a newborn, infant or young child, either healthy, febrile or measles-vaccinated (not recorded which). CDR3 protein: CAASAVGGHTDKLIF. CDR3 nucleotides: TGTGCAGCAAGCGCGGTGGGGGGACACACCGATAAACTCATCTTT.